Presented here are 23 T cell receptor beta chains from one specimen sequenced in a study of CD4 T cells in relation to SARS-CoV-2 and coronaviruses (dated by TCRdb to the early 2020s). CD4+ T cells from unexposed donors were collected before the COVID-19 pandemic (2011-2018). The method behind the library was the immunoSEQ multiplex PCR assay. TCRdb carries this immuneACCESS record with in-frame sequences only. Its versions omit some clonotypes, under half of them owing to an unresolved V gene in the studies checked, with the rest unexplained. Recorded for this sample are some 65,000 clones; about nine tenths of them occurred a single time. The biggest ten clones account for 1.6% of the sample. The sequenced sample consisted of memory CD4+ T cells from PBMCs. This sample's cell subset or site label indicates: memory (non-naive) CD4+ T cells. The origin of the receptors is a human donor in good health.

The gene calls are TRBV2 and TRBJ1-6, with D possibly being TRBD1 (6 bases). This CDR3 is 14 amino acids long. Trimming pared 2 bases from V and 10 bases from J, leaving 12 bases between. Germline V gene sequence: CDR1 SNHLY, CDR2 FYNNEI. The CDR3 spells CASSEIGGGSPLHF. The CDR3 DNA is TGTGCCAGCAGTGAAATAGGGGGTGGGTCACCCCTCCACTTT.

This CDR3 reads CAISSGTAFQALHF. DNA of the CDR3: TGTGCCATCAGCTCCGGGACGGCTTTCCAGGCCCTCCACTTT. V is TRBV10-3 and J is TRBJ1-6, with D perhaps matching TRBD1 (5 bases). The V and J ends lost 6 bases and 14 bases respectively, with 20 bases between them. Per germline, CDR1 ENHRY and CDR2 SYGVKD. The CDR3 totals 14 residues.

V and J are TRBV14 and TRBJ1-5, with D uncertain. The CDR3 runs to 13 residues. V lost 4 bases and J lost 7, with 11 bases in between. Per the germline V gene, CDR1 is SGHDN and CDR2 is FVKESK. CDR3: CASSLTSDQPQHF. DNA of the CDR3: TGTGCCAGCAGCCTGACGTCAGACCAGCCCCAGCATTTT.

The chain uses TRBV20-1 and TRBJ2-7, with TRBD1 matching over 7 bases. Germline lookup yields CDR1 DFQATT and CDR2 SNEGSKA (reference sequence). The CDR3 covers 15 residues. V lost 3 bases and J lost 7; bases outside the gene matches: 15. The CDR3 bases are TGCAGTGCTAGTTCCGGGACAGTTACGTCAGGTGAGCAGTACTTC. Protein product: CSASSGTVTSGEQYF.

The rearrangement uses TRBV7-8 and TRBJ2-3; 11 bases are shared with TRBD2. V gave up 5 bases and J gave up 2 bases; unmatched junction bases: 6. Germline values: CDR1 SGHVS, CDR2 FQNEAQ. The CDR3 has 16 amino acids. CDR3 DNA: TGTGCCAGCAGCACCGGGACTAGCGGAAACACAGATACGCAGTATTTT. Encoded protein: CASSTGTSGNTDTQYF.

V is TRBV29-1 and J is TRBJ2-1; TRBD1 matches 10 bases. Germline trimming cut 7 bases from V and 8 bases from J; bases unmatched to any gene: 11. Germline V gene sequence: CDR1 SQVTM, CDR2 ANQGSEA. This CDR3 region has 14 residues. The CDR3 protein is CSAQFGQGDYEQFF. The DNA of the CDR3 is TGCAGCGCACAATTTGGACAGGGGGACTATGAGCAGTTCTTC.

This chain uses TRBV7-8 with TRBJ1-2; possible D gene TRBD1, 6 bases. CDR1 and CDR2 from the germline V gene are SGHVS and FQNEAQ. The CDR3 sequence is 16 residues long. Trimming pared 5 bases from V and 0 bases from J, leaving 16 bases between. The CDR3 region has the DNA TGTGCCAGCAGCCCACGTTTGGACAGAGCTAACTATGGCTACACCTTC. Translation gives CASSPRLDRANYGYTF.

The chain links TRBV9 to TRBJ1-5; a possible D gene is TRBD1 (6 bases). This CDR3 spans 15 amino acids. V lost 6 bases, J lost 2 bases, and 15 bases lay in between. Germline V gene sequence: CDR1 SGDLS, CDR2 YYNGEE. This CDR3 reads CASNPQGRGNQPQHF. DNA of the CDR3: TGTGCCAGCAACCCCCAGGGGCGGGGCAATCAGCCCCAGCATTTT.

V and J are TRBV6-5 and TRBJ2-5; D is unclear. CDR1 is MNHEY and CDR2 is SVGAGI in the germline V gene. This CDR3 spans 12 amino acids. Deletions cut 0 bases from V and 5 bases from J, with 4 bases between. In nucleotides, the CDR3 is TGTGCCAGCAGTTACTCGGGGGAGACCCAGTACTTC. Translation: CASSYSGETQYF.

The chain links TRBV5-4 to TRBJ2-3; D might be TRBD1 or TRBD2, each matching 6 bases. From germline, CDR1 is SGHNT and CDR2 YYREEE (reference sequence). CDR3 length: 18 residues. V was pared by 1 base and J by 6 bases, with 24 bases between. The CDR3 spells CASSLRRSGDGGPDTQYF. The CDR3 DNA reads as TGTGCCAGCAGCTTGCGAAGAAGTGGGGACGGGGGCCCGGATACGCAGTATTTT.

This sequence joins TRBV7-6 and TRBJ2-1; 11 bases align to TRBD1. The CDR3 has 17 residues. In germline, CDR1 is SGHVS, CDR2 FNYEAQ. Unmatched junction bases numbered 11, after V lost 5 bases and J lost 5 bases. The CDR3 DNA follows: TGTGCCAGCAGCGCCACTCCGGGACAGGGGGGGGACAATGAGCAGTTCTTC. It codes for CASSATPGQGGDNEQFF.

The DNA of the CDR3 is TGCGCCAGCAGCGCTAGCGGGAGTGGTTACGAGCAGTACTTC. Its translation is CASSASGSGYEQYF. J is TRBJ2-7 and V is TRBV5-1, with 10 bases that match TRBD2. J was trimmed by 4 bases and V by 4 bases; bases with no gene match: 5. The germline V gene encodes CDR1 SGHRS and CDR2 YFSETQ. The CDR3 spans 14 residues.

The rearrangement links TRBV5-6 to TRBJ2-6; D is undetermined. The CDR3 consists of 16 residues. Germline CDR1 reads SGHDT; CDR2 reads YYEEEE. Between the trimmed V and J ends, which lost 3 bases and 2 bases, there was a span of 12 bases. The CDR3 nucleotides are TGTGCCAGCAGCTCCTCCCGGGCCCCTGGGGCCAACGTCCTGACTTTC. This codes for CASSSSRAPGANVLTF.

The CDR3 DNA sequence: TGTGCCAGCAGTTTATACGGGTTAGTTCAGCCCCAGCATTTT. Translated, it gives CASSLYGLVQPQHF. This sequence joins TRBV28 and TRBJ1-5, with D unresolved. From germline, CDR1 is MDHEN and CDR2 SYDVKM. The germline V and J ends were trimmed by 1 base and 6 bases, with 10 bases remaining between them. This CDR3 has 14 amino acids.

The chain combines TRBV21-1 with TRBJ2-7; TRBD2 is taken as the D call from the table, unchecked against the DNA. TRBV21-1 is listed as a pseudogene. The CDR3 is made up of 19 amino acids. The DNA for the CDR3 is TGTGCCAGCAGCACGCGGGGGCGGGAGGGCCCTAAATCCTCCTACGAGCAGTACTTC. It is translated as CASSTRGREGPKSSYEQYF.

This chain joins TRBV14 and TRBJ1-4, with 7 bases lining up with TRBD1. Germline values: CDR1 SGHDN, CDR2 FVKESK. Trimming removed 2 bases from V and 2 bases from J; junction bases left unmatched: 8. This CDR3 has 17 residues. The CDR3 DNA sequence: TGTGCCAGCAGCCAACGACCTCCGGGACAGACTAATGAAAAACTGTTTTTT. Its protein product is CASSQRPPGQTNEKLFF. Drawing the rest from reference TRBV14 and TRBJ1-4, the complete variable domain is EAGVTQFPSHSVIEKGQTVTLRCDPISGHDNLYWYRRVMGKEIKFLLHFVKESKQDESGMPNNRFLAERTGGTYSTLKVQPAELEDSGVYFCASSQRPPGQTNEKLFFGSGTQLSVL.

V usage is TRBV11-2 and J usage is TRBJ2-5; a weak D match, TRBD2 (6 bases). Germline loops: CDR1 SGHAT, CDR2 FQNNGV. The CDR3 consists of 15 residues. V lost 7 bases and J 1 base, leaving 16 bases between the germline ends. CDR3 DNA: TGTGCCAGCACCGGTAGCCTAGCGACCCAAGAGACCCAGTACTTC. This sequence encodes CASTGSLATQETQYF.

Here the CDR3 DNA reads TGCGCCAGCAGACGGACGGGAGGGGGGGGTACTGAAGCTTTCTTT. Its translation is CASRRTGGGGTEAFF. The chain is built from TRBV4-1 and TRBJ1-1, with a weak D call TRBD1 (6 bases). The germline gives CDR1 MGHRA, CDR2 YSYEKL. Deletions cut 6 bases from V and 5 bases from J, with 19 bases between. The CDR3 runs 15 residues.

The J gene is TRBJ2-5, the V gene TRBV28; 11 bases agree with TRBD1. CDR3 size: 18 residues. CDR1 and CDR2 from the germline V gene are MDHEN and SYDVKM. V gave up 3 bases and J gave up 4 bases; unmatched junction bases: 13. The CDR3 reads CASSFAPGQGGDAETQYF. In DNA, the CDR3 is TGTGCCAGCAGTTTCGCCCCGGGACAGGGGGGGGATGCAGAGACCCAGTACTTC.

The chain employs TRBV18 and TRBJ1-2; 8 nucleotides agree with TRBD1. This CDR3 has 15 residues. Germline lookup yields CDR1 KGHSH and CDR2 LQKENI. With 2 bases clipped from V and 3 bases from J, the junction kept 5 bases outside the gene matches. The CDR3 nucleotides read TGTGCCAGCTCACCAGGGGACAGGTCTCACTATGGCTACACCTTC. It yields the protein CASSPGDRSHYGYTF.

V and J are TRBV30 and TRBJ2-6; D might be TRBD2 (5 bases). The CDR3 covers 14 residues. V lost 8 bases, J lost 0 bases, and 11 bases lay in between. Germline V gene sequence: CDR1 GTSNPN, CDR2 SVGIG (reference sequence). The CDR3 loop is CAGDRGSGANVLTF. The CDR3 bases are TGTGCCGGAGACCGGGGCTCTGGGGCCAACGTCCTGACTTTC.

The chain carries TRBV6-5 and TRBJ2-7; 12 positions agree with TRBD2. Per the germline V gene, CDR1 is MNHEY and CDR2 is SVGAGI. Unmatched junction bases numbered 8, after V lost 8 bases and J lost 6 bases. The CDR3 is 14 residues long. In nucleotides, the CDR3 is TGTGCCAGCTTTCCTAGCGGGGGGGCCTCCGAGCAGTACTTC. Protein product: CASFPSGGASEQYF.

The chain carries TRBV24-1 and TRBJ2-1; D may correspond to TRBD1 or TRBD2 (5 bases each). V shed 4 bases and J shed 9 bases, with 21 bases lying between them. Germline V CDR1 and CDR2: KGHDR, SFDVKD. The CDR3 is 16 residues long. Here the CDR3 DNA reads TGTGCCACCAGTGACTACGAGACAGTTTCCAGCGGTGAGCAGTTCTTC. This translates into CATSDYETVSSGEQFF.